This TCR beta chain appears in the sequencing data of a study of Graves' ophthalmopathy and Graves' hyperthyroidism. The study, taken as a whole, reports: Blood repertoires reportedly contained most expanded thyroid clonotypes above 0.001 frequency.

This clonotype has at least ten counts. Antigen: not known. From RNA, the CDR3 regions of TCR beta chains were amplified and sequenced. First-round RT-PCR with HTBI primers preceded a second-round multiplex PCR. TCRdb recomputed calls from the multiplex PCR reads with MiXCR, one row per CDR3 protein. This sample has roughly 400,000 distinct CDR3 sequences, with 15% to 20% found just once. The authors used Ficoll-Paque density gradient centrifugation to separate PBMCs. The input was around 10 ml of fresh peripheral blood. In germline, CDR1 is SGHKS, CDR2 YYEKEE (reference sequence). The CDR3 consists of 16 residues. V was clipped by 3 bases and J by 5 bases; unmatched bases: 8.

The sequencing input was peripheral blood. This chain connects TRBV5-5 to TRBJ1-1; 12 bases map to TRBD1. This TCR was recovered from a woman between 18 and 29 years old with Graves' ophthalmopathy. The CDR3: CASSSHKGQGATEAFF. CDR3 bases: TGTGCCAGCAGCTCACACAAGGGACAGGGGGCTACTGAAGCTTTCTTT.